This T cell receptor beta chain was identified in a study of Graves' ophthalmopathy and Graves' hyperthyroidism. Investigators amplified TCR beta CDR3 regions from RNA transcripts. Scientists carried out first-round RT-PCR using HTBI primers and then a second-round multiplex PCR. TCRdb reanalysed the multiplex PCR reads using MiXCR and keeps one entry per CDR3 protein. The data contain 560,000 or so distinct CDR3 sequences, about 40% of them singletons. J lost 7 bases, V lost 1 base, and 8 bases had no gene match. CDR3 length: 15 amino acids. Germline loops: CDR1 KGHDR, CDR2 SFDVKD. The chain has TRBV24-1 and TRBJ2-7; TRBD1 agrees at 8 bases. This TCR was sampled from an adult man with Graves' hyperthyroidism. Specimen: peripheral blood or thyroid tissue (not recorded which). CDR3 sequence reads: CATSDFSGTGLEQYF. CDR3 nucleotides: TGTGCCACCAGTGATTTTTCCGGGACAGGCCTGGAGCAGTACTTC.